The 26 T cell receptor beta chains in this list originate from one sample, sequenced in a study of OX40 agonist ivuxolimab in advanced cancers. Sequencing was performed with immunoSEQ multiplex PCR; in TCRdb, only in-frame clones are kept and a portion is missing. The sample lists 100,000 to 150,000 clones, around nine tenths occurring once. The sample consisted of CD4+ or CD8+ T cells sorted from blood, taken in a trial of the OX40 agonist ivuxolimab. The receptors were gathered from an adult with an advanced solid tumor such as melanoma, head and neck, liver or kidney cancer.

V usage is TRBV7-9 and J usage is TRBJ2-7, with 9 bases identical to TRBD1. This CDR3 contains 14 residues. V dropped 5 bases and J dropped 1; count of bases not matched to a gene: 3. Germline CDR1 SEHNR, CDR2 FQNEAQ (reference sequence). The CDR3 sequence: CASSQTGGSYEQYF. CDR3 in DNA: TGTGCCAGCAGCCAGACAGGGGGGTCCTACGAGCAGTACTTC. The variable domain in full, completed from reference TRBV7-9 and TRBJ2-7, reads DTGVSQNPRHKITKRGQNVTFRCDPISEHNRLYWYRQTLGQGPEFLTYFQNEAQLEKSRLLSDRFSAERPKGSFSTLEIQRTEQGDSAMYLCASSQTGGSYEQYFGPGTRLTVT.

The rearrangement links TRBV28 to TRBJ2-5, with a tentative D call TRBD2 (6 bases). The CDR3 spans 13 residues. V gave up 3 bases and J gave up 13 bases, with 18 bases separating them. Germline V gene data show CDR1 as MDHEN and CDR2 as SYDVKM. The DNA for the CDR3 is TGTGCCAGCAGTTTTGGCGGGATCCCGGCGTGGTACTTC. Translated: CASSFGGIPAWYF.

The table lists this clone with a count of one. The CDR3 reads CASSPRPPYQETQYF. CDR3 coding DNA: TGTGCCAGCAGTCCGCGACCCCCGTACCAAGAGACCCAGTACTTC. The genes are TRBV6-1 and TRBJ2-5; D uncertain. This CDR3 spans 15 amino acids. Germline V CDR1 and CDR2: MNHNS, SASEGT. Trimming shortened V by 5 bases and J by 0 bases, and 13 bases separated the two germline ends.

The CDR3 is CASSLPGLVAKNIQYF. CDR3 in DNA: TGTGCCAGCAGTTTACCGGGACTCGTAGCCAAAAACATTCAGTACTTC. The chain employs TRBV28 and TRBJ2-4, with D perhaps TRBD2 (6 bases). The CDR3 sequence is 16 residues long. V lost 2 bases and J 0 bases, leaving 11 bases between the germline ends. Germline V lookup: CDR1 MDHEN, CDR2 SYDVKM.

The V gene is TRBV19, the J gene TRBJ1-5; maybe TRBD1 (6 bases). The CDR3 sequence is 13 residues long. Per germline, CDR1 LNHDA and CDR2 SQIVND (reference sequence). V was clipped by 6 bases and J by 7 bases, with 13 bases between them. The DNA of the CDR3 is TGTGCCAGTAGGGACAGCATACTCCAGCCCCAGCATTTT. This encodes CASRDSILQPQHF.

V is TRBV30 and J is TRBJ1-1; maybe TRBD1 (5 bases). The CDR3 totals 11 residues. Germline CDR1 is GTSNPN and CDR2 is SVGIG (reference sequence). V lost 5 bases to trimming and J lost 1 base, with 5 bases between them. The CDR3 protein is CAWQGNTEAFF. The CDR3 DNA is TGTGCCTGGCAGGGGAACACTGAAGCTTTCTTT.

This clone has a single count. The chain uses TRBV5-4 and TRBJ2-7; weak D call: TRBD2 (6 bases). With 4 bases removed from V and 2 bases from J, the gap between germline ends came to 13 bases. CDR3 length equals 14 residues. In germline, CDR1 is SGHNT, CDR2 YYREEE (reference sequence). The CDR3 coding sequence is TGTGCCAGCAGCCCCGGGACTTCTGCCTACGAGCAGTACTTC. As protein: CASSPGTSAYEQYF.

J is TRBJ2-3 and V is TRBV7-2, with TRBD1 identical over 9 bases. V was pared by 4 bases and J by 6 bases, with 2 bases of the junction left unmatched. The CDR3 is 13 amino acids. Germline assignment: CDR1 SGHTA and CDR2 FQGNSA. CDR3 residues: CASSSGQGDTQYF. In DNA, the CDR3 is TGTGCCAGCAGCTCCGGACAGGGGGATACGCAGTATTTT.

The CDR3 DNA is TGCGCCAGCAGCTTCGGACAGGGGAGGGATACGCAGTATTTT. Translation gives CASSFGQGRDTQYF. The chain recombines TRBV5-1 with TRBJ2-3; TRBD1 matches 9 bases. Germline V gene data show CDR1 as SGHRS and CDR2 as YFSETQ. CDR3 length: 14 amino acids. The junction had 4 bases not matched to a gene; V was cut back by 2 bases and J by 6 bases.

The chain joins TRBV20-1 to TRBJ1-5, with D uncertain. V lost 3 bases to trimming and J lost 7 bases, with 4 bases between them. Germline V gene data show CDR1 as DFQATT and CDR2 as SNEGSKA (reference sequence). CDR3 length equals 10 residues. CDR3 amino acids: CSASGQPQHF. The CDR3 DNA follows: TGCAGTGCTAGCGGCCAGCCCCAGCATTTT.

This clone was seen more than once but under ten times. The CDR3 bases are TGTGCCAGCAGTATATCGGGACCCAATCAGCCCCAGCATTTT. Translated, it gives CASSISGPNQPQHF. This chain links TRBV6-1 with TRBJ1-5; D might be TRBD1 (5 bases). Germline V gene sequence: CDR1 MNHNS, CDR2 SASEGT. V gave up 5 bases and J gave up 3 bases, with 11 bases separating them. This CDR3 has 14 residues.

J is TRBJ2-7 and V is TRBV28, with D perhaps TRBD2 (6 bases). Germline CDR1 reads MDHEN; CDR2 reads SYDVKM. Trimming cost V 7 bases and J 1 base, with 11 bases left between them. The CDR3 consists of 13 residues. The CDR3 region is CASTGTHSYEQYF. The DNA for the CDR3 is TGTGCCAGCACCGGGACTCATTCCTACGAGCAGTACTTC.

Points on this clone: Other DNA sequences from this sample encode an identical CDR3 as well. The V and J genes are TRBV7-2 and TRBJ1-5, with 8 bases that match TRBD1. V was pared by 5 bases and J by 5 bases, with 8 bases of the junction left unmatched. The germline CDR1 and CDR2 sequences are SGHTA and FQGNSA. The CDR3 loop spans 15 amino acids. CDR3 bases: TGTGCCAGCAGCCTATATGGGACAGGAGATCAGCCCCAGCATTTT. Protein sequence: CASSLYGTGDQPQHF.

This chain links TRBV6-6 with TRBJ2-7; TRBD1 agrees at 9 bases. CDR1 and CDR2 from the germline V gene are MNHNY and SVGAGI (reference sequence). The V and J ends lost 7 bases and 5 bases, in that order; junction bases with no gene match: 6. The length of the CDR3 is 13 residues. In DNA, the CDR3 is TGTGCCAGCAACCGACAGGGGGACGACGAGCAGTACTTC. Translation: CASNRQGDDEQYF.

Points on this clone: This sample includes further DNA sequences coding for the same CDR3. The chain joins TRBV28 to TRBJ2-7, with 8 positions matching TRBD2. The V gene end was trimmed by 5 bases and the J gene end by 2 bases; junction bases not matched to a gene: 2. The CDR3 is 13 residues long. Germline CDR1 MDHEN, CDR2 SYDVKM. This CDR3 reads CASSPGGAYEQYF. CDR3 in DNA: TGTGCCAGCAGTCCCGGGGGGGCCTACGAGCAGTACTTC.

The chain joins TRBV14 to TRBJ2-7; 8 bases line up with TRBD2. V shed 4 bases and J 3 bases; nucleotides not matched to a gene: 5. The CDR3 is made up of 14 amino acids. In germline, CDR1 is SGHDN, CDR2 FVKESK. This CDR3 reads CASSLVAGGYEQYF. The CDR3, as DNA: TGTGCCAGCAGCCTCGTGGCGGGAGGCTACGAGCAGTACTTC.

V gene TRBV2 combines with J gene TRBJ1-1; D is undetermined. Germline V gene data show CDR1 as SNHLY and CDR2 as FYNNEI. Trimming stripped 7 bases from V and 3 bases from J, with 12 bases between. CDR3 size: 13 residues. CDR3 coding DNA: TGTGCCAGCACCAAGGGCCCGTACACTGAAGCTTTCTTT. This encodes CASTKGPYTEAFF.

This chain joins TRBV7-3 and TRBJ2-1; 10 positions match TRBD2. The CDR3 sequence is 17 residues long. V was pared by 2 bases and J by 0 bases, with 4 bases of the junction left unmatched. Per germline, CDR1 SGHTA and CDR2 FQGTGA. The CDR3, as DNA: TGTGCCAGCAGCTTACAGCCTAGCGGGAGCTCCTACAATGAGCAGTTCTTC. Protein: CASSLQPSGSSYNEQFF. Using reference TRBV7-3 and TRBJ2-1 for the parts outside the CDR3, the full variable domain is GAGVSQTPSNKVTEKGKYVELRCDPISGHTALYWYRQSLGQGPEFLIYFQGTGAADDSGLPNDRFFAVRPEGSVSTLKIQRTERGDSAVYLCASSLQPSGSSYNEQFFGPGTRLTVL.

This chain uses TRBV28 with TRBJ1-5; 12 nucleotides agree with TRBD1. CDR1 is MDHEN, CDR2 SYDVKM, per germline. J lost 6 bases, V lost 8 bases, and 8 bases had no gene match. This CDR3 contains 15 residues. The CDR3 sequence: CASVMGTGGGQPQHF. Here the CDR3 DNA reads TGTGCCAGCGTCATGGGGACAGGGGGCGGTCAGCCCCAGCATTTT.

V gene TRBV6-5 combines with J gene TRBJ2-5; D possibly uses TRBD1 or TRBD2 (5 bases each). V was trimmed by 7 bases and J by 3 bases, leaving 12 bases between them. Germline assignment: CDR1 MNHEY and CDR2 SVGAGI. The CDR3 loop spans 13 amino acids. Written as DNA, the CDR3 is TGTGCCAGCAAGAGGGGACGTAAAGAGACCCAGTACTTC. Its translation: CASKRGRKETQYF.

The chain employs TRBV27 and TRBJ2-3; a weak D match, TRBD2 (5 bases). Germline V gene sequence: CDR1 MNHEY, CDR2 SMNVEV (reference sequence). With 4 bases removed from V and 4 bases from J, the gap between germline ends came to 12 bases. CDR3 length equals 14 residues. In DNA form, the CDR3 reads TGTGCCAGCAGTTGGACTTCCGGCGCAGATACGCAGTATTTT. This sequence encodes CASSWTSGADTQYF.

CDR3 in amino acids: CASSLIPAGEGAGVIRDEQFF. Written as DNA, the CDR3 is TGCGCCAGCAGCTTGATTCCCGCAGGGGAAGGAGCGGGAGTCATCCGAGATGAGCAGTTCTTC. The genes are TRBV5-1 and TRBJ2-1, with 8 bases matching TRBD2. V lost 1 base, J lost 8 bases, and 26 bases stayed unmatched. In germline, CDR1 is SGHRS, CDR2 YFSETQ. This CDR3 region has 21 residues. Looking up the rest from reference TRBV5-1 and TRBJ2-1 gives the full variable domain: KAGVTQTPRYLIKTRGQQVTLSCSPISGHRSVSWYQQTPGQGLQFLFEYFSETQRNKGNFPGRFSGRQFSNSRSEMNVSTLELGDSALYLCASSLIPAGEGAGVIRDEQFFGPGTRLTVL.

This clone was counted between two and nine times. This chain joins TRBV2 and TRBJ2-5; 7 positions agree with TRBD2. CDR3 length: 13 residues. V was clipped by 6 bases and J by 5 bases; unmatched bases: 6. Germline V gene sequence: CDR1 SNHLY, CDR2 FYNNEI. In nucleotides, the CDR3 is TGTGCCAGCAGCGACCTCGGGGGGGAGACCCAGTACTTC. As protein: CASSDLGGETQYF.

The chain employs TRBV5-6 and TRBJ1-5; D gene unclear. The ends were cut back, 0 bases at V and 1 base at J, with 2 bases in the middle. Germline V gene sequence: CDR1 SGHDT, CDR2 YYEEEE. This CDR3 contains 13 residues. The CDR3 reads CASSLGSNQPQHF. CDR3 sequence (DNA): TGTGCCAGCAGCTTGGGGAGCAATCAGCCCCAGCATTTT.

Written as DNA, the CDR3 is TGTGCCAGCACCTTGACGGGACAGGGCCCCTACGAGCAGTACTTC. Translation: CASTLTGQGPYEQYF. This rearrangement joins TRBV27 to TRBJ2-7; TRBD1 matches 9 bases. This CDR3 spans 15 amino acids. J was trimmed by 2 bases and V by 7 bases; bases with no gene match: 9. Germline V gene sequence: CDR1 MNHEY, CDR2 SMNVEV (reference sequence).

This clone was picked up one time. The chain carries TRBV4-3 and TRBJ2-1; TRBD1 or TRBD2 may be the D gene (5 bases each). The CDR3 contains 15 residues. Germline assignment: CDR1 LGHNA and CDR2 YSLEER. V was clipped by 6 bases and J by 4 bases, with 16 bases between them. The CDR3 region has the DNA TGCGCCAGCAGTCGGGCAGGGATAGCGTACAATGAGCAGTTCTTC. As protein: CASSRAGIAYNEQFF.